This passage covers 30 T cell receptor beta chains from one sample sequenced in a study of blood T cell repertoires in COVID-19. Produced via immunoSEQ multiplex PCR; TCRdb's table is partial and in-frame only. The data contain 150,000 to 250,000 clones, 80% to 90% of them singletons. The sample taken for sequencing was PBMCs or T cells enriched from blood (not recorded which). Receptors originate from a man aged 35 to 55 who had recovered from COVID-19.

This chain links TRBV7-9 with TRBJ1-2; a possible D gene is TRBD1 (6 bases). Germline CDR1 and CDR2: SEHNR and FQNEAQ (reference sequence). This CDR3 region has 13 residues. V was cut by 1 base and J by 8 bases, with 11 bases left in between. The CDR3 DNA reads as TGTGCCAGCAGCTTAGTGTACAGGGACGGCTACACCTTC. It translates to CASSLVYRDGYTF.

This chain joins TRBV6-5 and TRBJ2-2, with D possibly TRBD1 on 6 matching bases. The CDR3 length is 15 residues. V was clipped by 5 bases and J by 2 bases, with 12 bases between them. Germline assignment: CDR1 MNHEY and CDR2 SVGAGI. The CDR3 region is CASSPRTDNTGELFF. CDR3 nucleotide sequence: TGTGCCAGCAGTCCCCGGACAGATAACACCGGGGAGCTGTTTTTT.

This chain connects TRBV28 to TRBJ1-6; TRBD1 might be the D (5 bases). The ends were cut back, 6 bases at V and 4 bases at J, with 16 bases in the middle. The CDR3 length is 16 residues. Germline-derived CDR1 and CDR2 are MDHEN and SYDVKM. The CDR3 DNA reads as TGTGCCAGCAGCACCGACAGACTCCTATATAATTCACCCCTCCACTTT. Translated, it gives CASSTDRLLYNSPLHF. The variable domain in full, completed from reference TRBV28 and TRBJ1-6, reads DVKVTQSSRYLVKRTGEKVFLECVQDMDHENMFWYRQDPGLGLRLIYFSYDVKMKEKGDIPEGYSVSREKKERFSLILESASTNQTSMYLCASSTDRLLYNSPLHFGNGTRLTVT.

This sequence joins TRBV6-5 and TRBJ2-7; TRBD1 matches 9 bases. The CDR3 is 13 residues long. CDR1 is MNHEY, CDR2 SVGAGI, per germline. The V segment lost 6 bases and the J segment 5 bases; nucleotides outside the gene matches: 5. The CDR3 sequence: CASRHRGQDEQYV. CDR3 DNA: TGTGCCAGCAGGCACAGGGGGCAGGACGAGCAGTACGTC.

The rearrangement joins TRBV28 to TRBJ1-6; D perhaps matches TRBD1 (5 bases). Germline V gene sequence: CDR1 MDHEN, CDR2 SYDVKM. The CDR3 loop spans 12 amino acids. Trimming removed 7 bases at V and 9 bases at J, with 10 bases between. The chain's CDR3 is CASNGGASPLHF. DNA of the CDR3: TGTGCCAGCAACGGCGGGGCTTCACCCCTCCACTTT.

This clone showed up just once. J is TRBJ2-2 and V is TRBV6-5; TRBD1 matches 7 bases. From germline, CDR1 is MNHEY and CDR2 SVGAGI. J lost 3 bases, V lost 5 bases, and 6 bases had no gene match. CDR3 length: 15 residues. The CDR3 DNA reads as TGTGCCAGCAGTCCCGGGACAGCATACACCGGGGAGCTGTTTTTT. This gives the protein CASSPGTAYTGELFF.

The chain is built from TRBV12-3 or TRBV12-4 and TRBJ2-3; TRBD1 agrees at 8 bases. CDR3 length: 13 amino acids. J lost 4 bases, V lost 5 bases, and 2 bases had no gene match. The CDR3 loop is CASSTGGSDTQYF. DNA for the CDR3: TGTGCCAGCAGTACAGGGGGGTCAGATACGCAGTATTTT.

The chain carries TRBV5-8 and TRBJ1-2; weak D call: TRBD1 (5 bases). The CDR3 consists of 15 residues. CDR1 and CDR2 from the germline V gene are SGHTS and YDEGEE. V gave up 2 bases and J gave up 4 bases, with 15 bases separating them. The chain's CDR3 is CASSFQSGGPYGYTF. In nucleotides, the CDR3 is TGTGCCAGCAGCTTCCAGTCGGGGGGACCCTATGGCTACACCTTC. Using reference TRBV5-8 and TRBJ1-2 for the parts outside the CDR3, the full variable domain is EAGVTQSPTHLIKTRGQQATLRCSPISGHTSVYWYQQALGLGLQFLLWYDEGEERNRGNFPPRFSGRQFPNYSSELNVNALELEDSALYLCASSFQSGGPYGYTFGSGTRLTVV.

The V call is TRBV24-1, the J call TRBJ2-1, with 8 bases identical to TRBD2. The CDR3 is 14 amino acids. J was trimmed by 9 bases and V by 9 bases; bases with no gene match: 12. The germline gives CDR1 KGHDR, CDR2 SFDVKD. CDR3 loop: CATQQAGALTEQFF. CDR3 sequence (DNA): TGTGCCACCCAGCAAGCGGGAGCGCTGACTGAGCAGTTCTTC.

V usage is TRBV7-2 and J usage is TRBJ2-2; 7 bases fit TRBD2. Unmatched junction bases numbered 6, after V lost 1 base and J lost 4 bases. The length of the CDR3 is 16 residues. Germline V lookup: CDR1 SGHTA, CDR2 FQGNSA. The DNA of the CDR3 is TGTGCCAGCAGCTTAGAAGGCGGGAGATCCACCGGGGAGCTGTTTTTT. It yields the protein CASSLEGGRSTGELFF.

The CDR3 reads CATSEAGTRGADTQYF. In DNA form, the CDR3 reads TGTGCCACCAGTGAGGCCGGGACCCGCGGGGCAGATACGCAGTATTTT. V gene TRBV24-1 combines with J gene TRBJ2-3; tentative D call: TRBD2 (6 bases). Trimming took off 4 bases at V and 4 bases at J, with 17 bases between the two ends. The length of the CDR3 is 16 residues. The germline V gene encodes CDR1 KGHDR and CDR2 SFDVKD.

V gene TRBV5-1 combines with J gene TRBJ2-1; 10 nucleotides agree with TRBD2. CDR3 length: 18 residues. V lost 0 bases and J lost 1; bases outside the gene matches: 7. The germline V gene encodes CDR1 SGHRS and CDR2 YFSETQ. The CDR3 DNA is TGCGCCAGCAGCTTGGGGCCTAGCGGGAGAGGGTCCTACAATGAGCAGTTCTTC. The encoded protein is CASSLGPSGRGSYNEQFF.

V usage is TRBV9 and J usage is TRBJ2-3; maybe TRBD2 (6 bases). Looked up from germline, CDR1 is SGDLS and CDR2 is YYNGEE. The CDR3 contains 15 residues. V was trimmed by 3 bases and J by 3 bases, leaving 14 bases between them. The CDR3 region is CASSEWSGETDTQYF. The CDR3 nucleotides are TGTGCCAGCAGCGAGTGGTCGGGAGAAACAGATACGCAGTATTTT.

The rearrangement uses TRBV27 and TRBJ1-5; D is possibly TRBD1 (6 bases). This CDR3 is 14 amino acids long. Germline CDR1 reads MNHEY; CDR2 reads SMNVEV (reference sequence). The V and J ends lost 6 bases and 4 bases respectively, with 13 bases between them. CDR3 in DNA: TGTGCCAGCAGCCCGGGACACCTTAATCAGCCCCAGCATTTT. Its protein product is CASSPGHLNQPQHF.

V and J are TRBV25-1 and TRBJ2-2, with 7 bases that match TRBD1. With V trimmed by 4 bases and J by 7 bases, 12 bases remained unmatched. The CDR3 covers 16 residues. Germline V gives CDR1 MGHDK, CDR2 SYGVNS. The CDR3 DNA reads TGTGCCAGCAGTGTCTCCGGGACAGCACATTACGGGGAGCTGTTTTTT. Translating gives CASSVSGTAHYGELFF.

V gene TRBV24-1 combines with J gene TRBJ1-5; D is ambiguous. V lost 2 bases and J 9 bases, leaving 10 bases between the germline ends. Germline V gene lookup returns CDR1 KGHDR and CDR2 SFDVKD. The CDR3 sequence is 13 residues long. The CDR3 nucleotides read TGTGCCACCAGTGATTCTAACGGTCGGCCCCAGCATTTT. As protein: CATSDSNGRPQHF.

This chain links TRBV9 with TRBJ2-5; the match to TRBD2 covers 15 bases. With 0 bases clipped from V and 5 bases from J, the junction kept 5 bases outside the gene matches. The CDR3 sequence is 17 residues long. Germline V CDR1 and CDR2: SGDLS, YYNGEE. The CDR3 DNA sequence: TGTGCCAGCAGCGTAGGGACTAGCGGGAGGGCCACGGAGACCCAGTACTTC. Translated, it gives CASSVGTSGRATETQYF.

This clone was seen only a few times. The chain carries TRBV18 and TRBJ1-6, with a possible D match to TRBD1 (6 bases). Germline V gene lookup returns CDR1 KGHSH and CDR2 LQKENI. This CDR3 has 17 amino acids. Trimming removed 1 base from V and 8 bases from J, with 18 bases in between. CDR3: CASSPLLGRGSDSPLHF. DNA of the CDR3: TGTGCCAGCTCACCACTTCTTGGCAGGGGAAGCGATTCACCCCTCCACTTT.

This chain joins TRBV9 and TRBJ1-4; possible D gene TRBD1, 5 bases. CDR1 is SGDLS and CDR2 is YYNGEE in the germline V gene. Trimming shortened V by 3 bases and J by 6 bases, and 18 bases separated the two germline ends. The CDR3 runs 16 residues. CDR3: CASSDPHGGSDEKLFF. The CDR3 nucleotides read TGTGCCAGCAGCGACCCGCACGGGGGTTCGGATGAAAAACTGTTTTTT.

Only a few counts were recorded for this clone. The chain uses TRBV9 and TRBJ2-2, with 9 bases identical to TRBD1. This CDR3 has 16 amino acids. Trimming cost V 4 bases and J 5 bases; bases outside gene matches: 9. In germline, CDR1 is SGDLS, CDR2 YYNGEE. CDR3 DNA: TGTGCCAGCAGCTTAGGGACAGGGAGGTATACCGGGGAGCTGTTTTTT. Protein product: CASSLGTGRYTGELFF.

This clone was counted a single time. CDR3 amino acids: CASTLRTGRVNTEAFF. Written as DNA, the CDR3 is TGTGCCAGCACACTACGGACAGGGCGTGTGAACACTGAAGCTTTCTTT. The rearrangement uses TRBV21-1 and TRBJ1-1; the table assigns TRBD1, which was not confirmed against the DNA. TRBV21-1 is a documented pseudogene. CDR3 length: 16 amino acids.

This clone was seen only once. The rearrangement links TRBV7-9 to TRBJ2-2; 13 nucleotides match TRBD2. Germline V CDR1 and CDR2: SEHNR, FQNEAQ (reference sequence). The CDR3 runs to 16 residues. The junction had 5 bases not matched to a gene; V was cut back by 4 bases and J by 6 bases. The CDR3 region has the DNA TGTGCCAGCAGCTCTAGGACTAGCGGGAGTCCCGGGGAGCTGTTTTTT. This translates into CASSSRTSGSPGELFF.

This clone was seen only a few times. CDR3 amino acids: CASSADSYEQYV. In DNA form, the CDR3 reads TGTGCCAGCAGTGCCGACAGCTACGAGCAGTACGTC. The V and J genes are TRBV2 and TRBJ2-7, with a weak D call TRBD1 (5 bases). Trimming took off 4 bases at V and 3 bases at J, with 7 bases between the two ends. The CDR3 contains 12 residues. Germline CDR1 SNHLY, CDR2 FYNNEI.

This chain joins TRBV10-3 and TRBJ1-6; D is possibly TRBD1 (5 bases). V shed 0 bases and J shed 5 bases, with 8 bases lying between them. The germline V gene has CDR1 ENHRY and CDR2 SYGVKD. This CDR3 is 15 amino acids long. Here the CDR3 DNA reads TGTGCCATCAGTGAGTCGAAGGGGAATAATTCACCCCTCCACTTT. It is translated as CAISESKGNNSPLHF.

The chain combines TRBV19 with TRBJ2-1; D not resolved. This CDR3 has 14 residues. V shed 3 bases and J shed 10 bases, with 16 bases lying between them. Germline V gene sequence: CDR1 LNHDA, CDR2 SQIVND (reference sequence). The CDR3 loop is CASSIAGSPREQFF. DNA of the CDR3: TGTGCCAGTAGTATCGCCGGCTCCCCTAGGGAGCAGTTCTTC.

CDR3 nucleotide sequence: TGTGCCAGCACAGGGCGAAGATCTGGGGCCAACGTCCTGACTTTC. Amino acids: CASTGRRSGANVLTF. The V call is TRBV6-5, the J call TRBJ2-6; a possible D gene is TRBD1 (5 bases). Germline V gene sequence: CDR1 MNHEY, CDR2 SVGAGI. The CDR3 sequence is 15 residues long. Trimming took off 7 bases at V and 1 base at J, with 11 bases between the two ends.

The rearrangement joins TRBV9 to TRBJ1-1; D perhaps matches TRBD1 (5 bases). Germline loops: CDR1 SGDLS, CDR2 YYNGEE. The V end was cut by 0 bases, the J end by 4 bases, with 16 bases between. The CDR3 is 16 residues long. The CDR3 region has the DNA TGTGCCAGCAGCGTAGCCGCAGGGATGGGCGGCACTGAAGCTTTCTTT. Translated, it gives CASSVAAGMGGTEAFF.

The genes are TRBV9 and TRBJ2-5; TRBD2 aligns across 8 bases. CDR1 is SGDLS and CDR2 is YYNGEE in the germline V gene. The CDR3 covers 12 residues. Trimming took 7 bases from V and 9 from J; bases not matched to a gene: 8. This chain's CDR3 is CASGDTGGAQYF. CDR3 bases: TGTGCCAGCGGAGACACCGGGGGGGCCCAGTACTTC.

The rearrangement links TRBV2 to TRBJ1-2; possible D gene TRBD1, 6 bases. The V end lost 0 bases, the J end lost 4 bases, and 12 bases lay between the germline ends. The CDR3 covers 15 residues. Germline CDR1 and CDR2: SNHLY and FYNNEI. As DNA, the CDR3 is TGTGCCAGCAGTGAAGCAGGGAGGGGGGTCTATGGCTACACCTTC. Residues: CASSEAGRGVYGYTF.

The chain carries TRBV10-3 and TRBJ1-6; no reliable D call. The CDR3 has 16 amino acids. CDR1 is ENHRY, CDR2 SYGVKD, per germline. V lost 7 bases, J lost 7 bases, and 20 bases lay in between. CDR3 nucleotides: TGTGCCATCAAAAGGGAGGAAGGTACTGGGAATTCACCCCTCCACTTT. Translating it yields CAIKREEGTGNSPLHF.